This T cell receptor (beta chain) was recovered during a study of somatic mutations in cytotoxic T cells in rheumatoid arthritis (dated by TCRdb to about 2017). For context, the study as a whole: Right after diagnosis and prior to the start of any treatment, around 28 ml EDTA of peripheral blood was drawn from patients. Some V beta antibody-stained T-cell populations were flow-sorted on a FACSAria II or Sony SH800 at nearly 100% purity, and sorted V beta1+ cells also underwent TCRB sequencing. In newly diagnosed rheumatoid arthritis without treatment, the study examined if expanded CD8+ T-cell clones harbor somatic mutations, relying on TCRB deep sequencing to characterize clonality. TCRB deep sequencing covered some 65 patients with rheumatoid arthritis along with 20 healthy controls. Patients and controls did not essentially differ in median age, which was nearly identical between the groups.

What the work shows at the level of the full study, not this receptor alone: No adjustment for multiple comparisons was made for the slight TRBV07 underrepresentation in patients. It was unknown which antigens the expanded CD8+ clones targeted, and their absence from virus-specific databases did not exclude viral specificity. Healthy controls showed no age-related increase in CD8+ clonality, whereas patients did (Spearman r ~ 0.49). CD8+ T-cell clonality in rheumatoid arthritis patients was not significantly different from that in age-matched healthy controls. Several identical CD8+ TCRB sequences were found in both blood and synovial fluid, and in about an eighth of the roughly 60 patients the largest CD8+ clone exceeded 20% of CD8+ cells.

Flow cytometry confirmed the purity of CD4+ and CD8+ cells that had been isolated by positive magnetic bead selection on an AutoMACS. Clonal expansions were first screened by flow cytometry with a TCR V beta antibody panel, then characterized by TCRB deep sequencing of sorted CD8+ fractions. Peripheral blood mononuclear cells were obtained using density gradient separation with Ficoll-Paque PLUS. DNA was extracted from CD4-enriched, CD8-enriched or PBMC samples with Nucleospin Tissue or Tissue XS kits and quantified with a Qubit 2.0 fluorometer. TCRB CDR3 sequencing used the immunoSEQ assay on genomic DNA. Per the source publication's procedure: Only a few patient CD8+ clones larger than 1% matched published virus-specific TCRB sequences when compared against them. Only productive TCRB rearrangements were included in the analyses. Clonality was expressed as a Shannon entropy-based productive clonality index, with each clone defined by a unique TCRB CDR3 sequence. To calculate repertoire overlap between two samples, the template counts of each clone were considered relative to each sample's total templates. V-gene usage from TCRB sequencing and V-gene usage measured by flow cytometry were correlated (Spearman r of over 0.6). This immuneACCESS table, as held by TCRdb, lists in-frame sequences with V and J called but not all clones. Of the missing ones, under half trace to an unresolved V gene in checked studies; the others have no known cause. V and J calls and clone size are as listed in that table; D and trimming were resolved from the DNA. Present in this sample are roughly 16,000 clones, approximately 80% of which were seen just once. In total, the top ten clones hold 10% of the sample.

From cysteine to phenylalanine, the CDR3 is 10 amino acids long. Only the CDR3 region is kept as DNA, spanning 30 bases read in frame from base 1. Trimming removed 6 bases from V and 14 bases from J, leaving 16 bases between the germline ends. Reading the germline V gene gives CDR1 SQVTM and CDR2 ANQGSEA. As for this clone: Its antigen remains unidentified. No base quality values were provided; no much bigger clone lies one nucleotide off.

This chain joins TRBV29-1 to TRBJ1-2; TRBD1 is perhaps the D gene, given 6 matching bases. The clonotype originates from an adult with rheumatoid arthritis. Sequenced material: CD8+ T cells sorted from blood. The DNA sequence is TGCAGCGTCGCCACGGACAGATCTACCTTC. Its coded protein is CSVATDRSTF.